This T cell receptor beta chain was captured in a study of graft-versus-host responses after intestinal transplantation. Trimming removed 2 bases at V and 5 bases at J, with 14 bases between. This CDR3 is built from 15 residues. The germline CDR1 and CDR2 sequences are SGHTS and YDEGEE. To note about this clone: Its target is unknown.

Libraries were prepared by immunoSEQ multiplex PCR; TCRdb keeps only in-frame clonotypes and omits some of them. The sample lists 100,000 or so clones; around nine tenths were seen once. General study findings and limits: The authors found GvH clones in recipient marrow, some appearing first in ileum or blood.

The TCR originated in a human donor who received an intestinal transplant. The chain joins TRBV5-8 to TRBJ1-5; no reliable D call. This sample comprised unstimulated CD4+ T cells sorted from spleen or lymph node cells, obtained before intestinal transplant. The CDR3 sequence: CASSFGRGAHQPQHF. The CDR3 coding sequence is TGTGCCAGCAGCTTCGGACGGGGAGCGCATCAGCCCCAGCATTTT.